This T cell receptor (beta chain) comes out of a study of blood T cell repertoires in COVID-19. About the research overall: Specimens from acute and convalescent COVID-19 originated in the United States, Italy and Spain. Sample material is recorded as cDNA or gDNA derived from T cells, B-cell-depleted T cells, or PBMCs.

Authors' data handling: Cell counts per sample came from amplifying reference gene primers. Clones were sequenced by immunoSEQ multiplex PCR, and TCRdb holds only the in-frame ones, with some missing. Clone size and the V and J calls come from that table; the DNA yielded D and trimming. The table lists around 310,000 clones, around 90% of them singletons. This CDR3 has 12 residues. Trimming cost V 6 bases and J 5 bases; bases outside gene matches: 4. Germline V lookup: CDR1 MNHEY, CDR2 SVGAGI. Enrolment of Seattle patients took place during active infection, and they were followed longitudinally. The chain combines TRBV6-5 with TRBJ2-7; 7 bases fit TRBD1. This receptor was obtained from a woman aged 40 to 50 with COVID-19, enrolled during active disease. Sequenced: peripheral blood. CDR3 loop: CASSDRVNEQYF. The CDR3 region has the DNA TGTGCCAGCAGCGACAGGGTAAACGAGCAGTACTTC.